This T cell receptor beta chain was found in a study of shared clonotypes between healthy human individuals. Study outcomes and limitations: The four-donor shared clonotypes exceeded non-shared clonotypes in generation probability, with non-shared ones scoring lower. Rarefaction exposed incomplete sorted-subset sequencing despite large depth. Among the subsets, naive ones generally showed larger estimated richness than memory ones.

About this clone itself: The antigen is undetermined.

Germline V CDR1 and CDR2: SGHAT, FQNNGV. The CDR3 is made up of 15 amino acids. Trimming shortened V by 3 bases and J by 2 bases, and 12 bases separated the two germline ends. The input for sorted-subset replicate PCRs was approximately 200 ng DNA, some 30,000 T cell genomes. Some clones are missing from TCRdb's copy, which holds only in-frame ones; the method was immunoSEQ multiplex PCR. The repertoire includes some 550,000 clones, about 97% of them detected once, and approximately 0.057% sits in the top ten. Sequenced: naive CD4+ T cells sorted from blood. Subset described: CD45RA+ positively selected. This clonotype was obtained from a woman in her thirties in good health. The chain links TRBV11-2 to TRBJ2-3; D may correspond to TRBD1 or TRBD2 (5 bases each). CDR3 amino acids: CASSFPGPPTDTQYF. CDR3 nucleotide sequence: TGTGCCAGCAGCTTCCCGGGACCACCCACAGATACGCAGTATTTT. The full variable domain, rest sourced from reference TRBV11-2 and TRBJ2-3, is EAGVAQSPRYKIIEKRQSVAFWCNPISGHATLYWYQQILGQGPKLLIQFQNNGVVDDSQLPKDRFSAERLKGVDSTLKIQPAKLEDSAVYLCASSFPGPPTDTQYFGPGTRLTVL.